This is a list of T cell receptor beta chains from one sample in a study of T cell repertoires in cytomegalovirus infection. TCRdb called the reads again in MiXCR, with one record for every CDR3 protein. The sample lists about 920,000 distinct CDR3 sequences, approximately 33% occurring once. Their specific antigens are unknown. Sequencing used cultured CD8+ T cells from PBMCs, obtained from culture after CMV antigen stimulation. The receptors come from a human donor in good health (CMV status not recorded). Some clones in this sample may be carry-over from other donors' samples. Both conserved end residues are part of each CDR3. D genes are given only for firm matches.

v_call	d_call	j_call	cdr3_aa
TRBV7-2	.	TRBJ2-2	CASTLSESKRSGELFF
TRBV4-2	TRBD1	TRBJ2-7	CASSQERGHAYEQYF
TRBV29-1	TRBD1	TRBJ2-1	CSVEDPDRADNEQFF
TRBV9	.	TRBJ1-5	CASSVGAVFQPQHF
TRBV6-1	.	TRBJ1-1	CASRGTLEAFF
TRBV7-9	TRBD2	TRBJ2-1	CASSTSTSGGFYNEQFF
TRBV4-1	.	TRBJ1-1	CASSQEGAGTGVNTEAFF
TRBV4-2	TRBD1	TRBJ2-1	CASSQPTGTGVIWDEQFF
TRBV19	TRBD1	TRBJ1-1	CASSIGYRTGTDTEAFF
TRBV12-5	TRBD1	TRBJ2-7	CASGLGRGYEQYF
TRBV7-8	TRBD1	TRBJ2-7	CASSLKEGETGARSYEQYF
TRBV28	.	TRBJ1-5	CASSLTHRSQPQHF
TRBV10-3	TRBD1	TRBJ1-1	CAISDPEDRALNTEAFF
TRBV5-5	.	TRBJ1-1	CASSLVGAETEAFF
TRBV20-1	.	TRBJ2-5	CSAPSEETQYF